This record covers a single T cell receptor (beta chain). Its antigen is undetermined. Sequencing was performed with immunoSEQ multiplex PCR; in TCRdb, only in-frame clones are kept and a portion is missing. The sample includes approximately 90,000 clones, approximately 89% of them seen just once. The CDR3 is made up of 15 amino acids. Germline assignment: CDR1 LNHDA and CDR2 SQIVND (reference sequence). J lost 6 bases, V lost 1 base, and 9 bases had no gene match. This entry comes from a study of T cell responses to AZD1222 COVID-19 vaccine. Study as a whole: Both about-4-week and about-12-week second-dose recipients were combined.

Study observations and caveats: Close to half of all spike-specific TCRs reportedly target regions of the variants that are unmutated. Spike-specific TCR depth and breadth grew after two AZD1222 doses. Just a handful of people given AZD1222 tested seropositive at baseline.

Sequenced material: peripheral blood, taken on day 0 of AZD1222 vaccination. The chain joins TRBV19 to TRBJ2-7, with 7 bases aligning to TRBD1. The receptor comes from an adult in good health. The chain's CDR3 is CASSIVTGSSSEQYF. Here the CDR3 DNA reads TGTGCCAGTAGTATAGTGACAGGGTCCTCATCCGAGCAGTACTTC.